Included here is one T cell receptor beta chain sequence, with context. The antigen is not known. The sample belongs to a study of blood T cells in healthy people across ages. Study-level information: About one barcoded TCR beta cDNA was captured per two T cells.

The V end was cut by 1 base, the J end by 1 base, with 10 bases between. CDR1 MDHEN and CDR2 SYDVKM come from the germline V gene. The CDR3 covers 15 residues. Study results and caveats: The study found more naive CD4+ cells and higher diversity in long-lived than aged donors. A roughly linear fall in TCR beta diversity per million T cells was seen with increasing age.

A second roughly 6 to 12 cycle PCR used barcoded and J-beta primers. MiXCR, applied by TCRdb to the 5' RACE reads, yields one record per CDR3 protein. The profile covers about 640,000 distinct CDR3 sequences, with 58% appearing a single time and more than 35% taken by the ten largest. The source material was blood. The clonotype originates from a man aged 55 to 69 in good health. J is TRBJ2-5 and V is TRBV28; D gene unclear. The CDR3 DNA follows: TGTGCCAGCAGTTTATCTTTGGGGTTCCAAGAGACCCAGTACTTC. Residues: CASSLSLGFQETQYF.